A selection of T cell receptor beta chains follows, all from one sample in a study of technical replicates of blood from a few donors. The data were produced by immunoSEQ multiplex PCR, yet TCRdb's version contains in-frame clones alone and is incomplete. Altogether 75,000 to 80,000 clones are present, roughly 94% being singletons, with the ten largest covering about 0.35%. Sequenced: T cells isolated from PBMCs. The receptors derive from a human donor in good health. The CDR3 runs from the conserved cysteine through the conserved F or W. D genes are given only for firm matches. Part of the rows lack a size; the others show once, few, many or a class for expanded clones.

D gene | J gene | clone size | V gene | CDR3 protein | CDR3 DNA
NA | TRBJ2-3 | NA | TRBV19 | CASSKAVTPGTDTQYF | TGTGCCAGTAGTAAGGCGGTTACCCCTGGCACAGATACGCAGTATTTT
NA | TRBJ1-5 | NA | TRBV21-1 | CASSRGMGQPQHF | TGTGCCAGCAGTAGGGGGATGGGTCAGCCCCAGCATTTT
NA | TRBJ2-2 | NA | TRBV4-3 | CASSQELLGALDPGELFF | TGCGCCAGCAGCCAAGAGTTATTAGGAGCCCTAGACCCCGGGGAGCTGTTTTTT
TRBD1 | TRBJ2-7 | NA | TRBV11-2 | CASSAGQAAYEQYF | TGTGCCAGCAGCGCCGGACAGGCTGCCTACGAGCAGTACTTC
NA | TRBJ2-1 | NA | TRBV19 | CASTPLYAFVFNEQFF | TGTGCCAGTACTCCCCTTTATGCGTTTGTGTTCAATGAGCAGTTCTTC
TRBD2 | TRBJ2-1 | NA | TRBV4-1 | CASSSQSGNYNEQFF | TGCGCCAGCAGCTCCCAAAGCGGGAACTACAATGAGCAGTTCTTC
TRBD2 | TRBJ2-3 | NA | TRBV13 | CASSLPSGGHDTQYF | TGTGCCAGCAGCTTGCCTAGCGGGGGACACGATACGCAGTATTTT
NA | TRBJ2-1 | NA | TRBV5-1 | CASKFRQGSAEQFF | TGCGCCAGCAAGTTTCGGCAGGGGTCGGCTGAGCAGTTCTTC
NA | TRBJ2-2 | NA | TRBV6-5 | CASSLRTGELFF | TGTGCCAGCAGTCTCCGGACCGGGGAGCTGTTTTTT
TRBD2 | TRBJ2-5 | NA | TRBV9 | CASSLGLAAPETQYF | TGTGCCAGCAGCCTTGGACTAGCGGCCCCAGAGACCCAGTACTTC
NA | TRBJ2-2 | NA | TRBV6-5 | CASMQGPGELFF | TGTGCCAGCATGCAGGGGCCCGGGGAGCTGTTTTTT
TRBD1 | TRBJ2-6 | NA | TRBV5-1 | CASSAGTGSGANVLTF | TGCGCCAGCAGCGCCGGGACAGGGTCCGGGGCCAACGTCCTGACTTTC
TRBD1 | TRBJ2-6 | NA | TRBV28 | CASSLTGGLSGANVLTF | TGTGCCAGCAGTTTGACAGGGGGTTTGTCTGGGGCCAACGTCCTGACTTTC
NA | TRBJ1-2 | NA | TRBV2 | CASRRGFDGYTF | TGTGCCAGTCGCAGGGGTTTCGATGGCTACACCTTC
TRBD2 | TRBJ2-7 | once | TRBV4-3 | CASSQEREATYEQYF | TGCGCCAGCAGCCAAGAGCGGGAGGCCACCTACGAGCAGTACTTC
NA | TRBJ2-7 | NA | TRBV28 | CASSDNYEQYF | TGTGCCAGCAGTGACAACTACGAGCAGTACTTC
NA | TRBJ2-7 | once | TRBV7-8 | CASTQKGEYPEQYF | TGTGCCAGCACCCAGAAGGGGGAATATCCCGAGCAGTACTTC
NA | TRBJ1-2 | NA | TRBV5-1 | CASSLDGKPNYGYTF | TGCGCCAGCAGCTTGGACGGGAAACCTAACTATGGCTACACCTTC
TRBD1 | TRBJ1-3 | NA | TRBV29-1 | CSVGQGAAGNTIYF | TGCAGCGTCGGACAGGGGGCAGCGGGAAACACCATATATTTT
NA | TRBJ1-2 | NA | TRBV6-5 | CASLGGYGYTF | TGTGCCAGCTTGGGAGGCTATGGCTACACCTTC
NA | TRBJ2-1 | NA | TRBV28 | CASSLVGEASNEQFF | TGTGCCAGCAGTTTGGTGGGGGAGGCTAGCAATGAGCAGTTCTTC
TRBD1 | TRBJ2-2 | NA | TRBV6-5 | CASRGQGAGELFF | TGTGCCAGCAGGGGACAGGGGGCCGGGGAGCTGTTTTTT
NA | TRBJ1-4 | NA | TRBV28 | CASSSLTGWGEKLFF | TGTGCCAGCAGTTCCTTGACAGGCTGGGGTGAAAAACTGTTTTTT
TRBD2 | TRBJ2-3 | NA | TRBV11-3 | CASSPLAGVTDTQYF | TGTGCCAGCAGTCCCCTAGCGGGAGTCACAGATACGCAGTATTTT
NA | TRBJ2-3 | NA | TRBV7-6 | CASSLGQGIDTQYF | TGTGCCAGCAGCTTAGGCCAGGGGATAGATACGCAGTATTTT
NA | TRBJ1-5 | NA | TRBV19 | CASSRLVNQPQHF | TGTGCCAGTAGCCGACTCGTAAATCAGCCCCAGCATTTT
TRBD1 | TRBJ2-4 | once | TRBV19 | CASSPWTGMLIAKNIQYF | TGTGCCAGTAGCCCATGGACAGGGATGCTAATAGCCAAAAACATTCAGTACTTC
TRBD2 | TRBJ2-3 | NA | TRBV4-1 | CASSPGLATDTQYF | TGCGCCAGCAGCCCCGGACTAGCCACAGATACGCAGTATTTT
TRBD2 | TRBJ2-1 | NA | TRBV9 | CASSQSGSSYNEQFF | TGTGCCAGCAGCCAGAGCGGGAGCTCCTACAATGAGCAGTTCTTC
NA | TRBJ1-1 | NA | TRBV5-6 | CASSSLQVSNTEAFF | TGTGCCAGCAGCTCCCTACAGGTATCTAACACTGAAGCTTTCTTT
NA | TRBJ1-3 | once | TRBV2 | CASLFAGSGNTIYF | TGTGCCAGCTTGTTTGCGGGAAGTGGAAACACCATATATTTT
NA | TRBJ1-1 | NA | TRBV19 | CATLDSWSGEAFF | TGTGCCACCTTAGACTCATGGTCGGGTGAAGCTTTCTTT
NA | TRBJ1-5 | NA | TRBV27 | CASRIVGGEFQPQHF | TGTGCCAGCAGAATTGTGGGAGGGGAATTTCAGCCCCAGCATTTT
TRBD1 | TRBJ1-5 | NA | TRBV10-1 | CATLADRNQPQHF | TGCGCCACCTTGGCGGACAGGAATCAGCCCCAGCATTTT
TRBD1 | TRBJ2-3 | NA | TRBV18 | CASSLGQGADTQYF | TGTGCCAGCTCACTTGGACAGGGGGCAGATACGCAGTATTTT
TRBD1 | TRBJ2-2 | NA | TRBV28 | CASSLDRGRGELFF | TGTGCCAGCAGCCTCGACAGGGGTAGAGGGGAGCTGTTTTTT
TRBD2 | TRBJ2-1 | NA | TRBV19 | CASSMSAGPSYNEQFF | TGTGCCAGTAGTATGTCAGCGGGGCCGTCCTACAATGAGCAGTTCTTC
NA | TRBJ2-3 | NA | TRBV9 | CASSARGETDTQYF | TGTGCCAGCAGCGCCAGGGGGGAGACAGATACGCAGTATTTT
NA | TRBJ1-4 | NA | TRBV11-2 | CASSEGEKLFF | TGTGCCAGCAGCGAGGGTGAAAAACTGTTTTTT
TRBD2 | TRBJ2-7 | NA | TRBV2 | CASSGLAGGNSYEQYF | TGTGCCAGCAGTGGACTAGCGGGAGGGAACTCCTACGAGCAGTACTTC
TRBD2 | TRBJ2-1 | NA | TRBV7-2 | CASSLGLSGRANEQFF | TGTGCCAGCAGCTTAGGACTTAGCGGGAGGGCCAATGAGCAGTTCTTC
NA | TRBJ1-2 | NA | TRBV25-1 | CASSGRGEGVQGYTF | TGTGCCAGCAGTGGCCGGGGGGAGGGGGTTCAAGGCTACACCTTC
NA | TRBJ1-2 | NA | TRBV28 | CASSALGGLTGYTF | TGTGCCAGCAGTGCCCTCGGGGGTTTAACTGGCTACACCTTC
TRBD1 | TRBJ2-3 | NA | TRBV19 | CASSAQGFTDTQYF | TGTGCCAGTAGTGCACAGGGGTTCACAGATACGCAGTATTTT
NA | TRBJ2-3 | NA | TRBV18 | CASSPDTVIPTDTQYF | TGTGCCAGCTCACCAGACACCGTGATCCCCACAGATACGCAGTATTTT